These T cell receptor beta chains were read from a single sample in a study of T cell repertoires in cytomegalovirus infection. TCRdb ran MiXCR on the reads and lists one entry per CDR3 protein. The table includes about 300,000 distinct CDR3 sequences, roughly 9.3% detected once. Material: PBMCs. Source of these receptors: a human donor in good health (CMV status not recorded). Some clones in this sample may be carry-over from other donors' samples. CDR3s include the opening cysteine and the closing phenylalanine or tryptophan. The D gene is left open where the match is weak. Size is stated for part of the rows, as once, few or many counts, or as a class when the clone is expanded.

D	size	V	J	DNA	CDR3
TRBD1	many	TRBV7-2	TRBJ2-5	TGTGCCAGCAGCCGGGACAGCCTCAACGGGGAGACCCAGTACTTC	CASSRDSLNGETQYF
NA	many	TRBV7-9	TRBJ1-3	TGTGCCAGCAGCTCCCGCACGGCCTCTGGAAACACCATATATTTT	CASSSRTASGNTIYF
NA	NA	TRBV5-1	TRBJ2-5	TGCGCCAGCAGCTTGGCCCACTTTGAGACCCAGTACTTC	CASSLAHFETQYF
TRBD2	few	TRBV18	TRBJ2-3	TGTGCCAGCTCACCAGGTAGCGGGGCAGATACGCAGTATTTT	CASSPGSGADTQYF
NA	many	TRBV19	TRBJ2-7	TGTGCCAGTAGTATAGTGGGGCGGGGCCCTTACGAGCAGTACTTC	CASSIVGRGPYEQYF
NA	many	TRBV7-8	TRBJ1-1	TGTGCCAGCAGCTTAGCAGGGCAGGCTTTCTTT	CASSLAGQAFF
NA	NA	TRBV6-2/TRBV6-3	TRBJ2-1	TGTGCCAGCAGTTACGATCTAAGAGGGAATAGCGCCTACAATGAGCAGTTCTTC	CASSYDLRGNSAYNEQFF
NA	few	TRBV6-1	TRBJ2-7	TGTGCCAGCAGACTATCCGGGACCGCCTCCTACGAGCAGTACTTC	CASRLSGTASYEQYF
NA	NA	TRBV6-4	TRBJ2-2	TGTGCCAGCAGTGACTCTGGGGGCTCCACCGGGGAGCTGTTTTTT	CASSDSGGSTGELFF
NA	NA	TRBV6-2/TRBV6-3	TRBJ1-2	TGTGCCAGCACCGCGGACTATGGCTACACCTTC	CASTADYGYTF
NA	NA	TRBV27	TRBJ2-7	TGTGCCAGCAGTAAGGGAGCCAGCTACGAGCAGTACTTC	CASSKGASYEQYF
TRBD1	many	TRBV5-1	TRBJ2-7	TGCGCCAGCAGCCAAAACGCCGGGACAGGGGCCTACGAGCAGTACTTC	CASSQNAGTGAYEQYF
NA	many	TRBV12-3/TRBV12-4	TRBJ2-3	TGTGCCAGCAAGGATTGGGACGGAGGCACAGATACGCAGTATTTT	CASKDWDGGTDTQYF
NA	few	TRBV25-1	TRBJ2-3	TGTGCCAGCAGTGAAGGGTCGGGCTTGATCACAGATACGCAGTATTTT	CASSEGSGLITDTQYF
NA	many	TRBV6-5	TRBJ1-1	TGTGCCAGCAGTTTCGACAGGCAAACGAACACTGAAGCTTTCTTT	CASSFDRQTNTEAFF
NA	many	TRBV7-6	TRBJ2-5	TGTGCCAGCAGCTTAGTTTGGGGGGAGACCCAGTACTTC	CASSLVWGETQYF
NA	NA	TRBV29-1	TRBJ2-3	TGCAGCGTTGACGGGGAGTTCACAGATACGCAGTATTTT	CSVDGEFTDTQYF
NA	many	TRBV7-2	TRBJ2-3	TGTGCCAGCAGCTTAGCGGGGGGGGCTACAAGCCCCGATACGCAGTATTTT	CASSLAGGATSPDTQYF
NA	few	TRBV12-3/TRBV12-4	TRBJ1-2	TGTGCCAGCAGTTCTAGACAGCCTGGCTACACCTTC	CASSSRQPGYTF
NA	many	TRBV5-8	TRBJ2-3	TGTGCCAGCAGCTTGGGGCGGGCCTCTAGCACAGATACGCAGTATTTT	CASSLGRASSTDTQYF
TRBD1	NA	TRBV5-1	TRBJ2-5	TGCGCCAGCAGTTCTGAGGGACAGGGGATGGAGACCCAGTACTTC	CASSSEGQGMETQYF
NA	few	TRBV28	TRBJ2-2	TGTGCCAGCACTCGCCGGGTCGACGGGGAGCTGTTTTTT	CASTRRVDGELFF
NA	few	TRBV20-1	TRBJ2-6	TGCAGTGGATGGGGAGCTGGGGCCAACGTCCTGACTTTC	CSGWGAGANVLTF
TRBD1	NA	TRBV7-9	TRBJ1-2	TGTGCCAGCAGCAGATTAAGAGGGGACAGGGACCACCTCACTCCTCGTCCTAACTATGGCTACACCTTC	CASSRLRGDRDHLTPRPNYGYTF
NA	NA	TRBV28	TRBJ1-4	TGTGCCAGCAGTTTCGCCCAGCAGGGATCAAATGAAAAACTGTTTTTT	CASSFAQQGSNEKLFF
TRBD2	NA	TRBV6-2/TRBV6-3	TRBJ2-2	TGTGCCAGCACCTTTACGAGCGGGGCGTCGAACACCGGGGAGCTGTTTTTT	CASTFTSGASNTGELFF
NA	NA	TRBV28	TRBJ1-2	TGTGCCAGCAGATTCGGACAGCCTAGCAGCTACACCTTC	CASRFGQPSSYTF
NA	many	TRBV7-2	TRBJ2-6	TGTGCCAGCAGCTTAGCCACAGCGGCCAACGTCCTGACTTTC	CASSLATAANVLTF
TRBD2	many	TRBV20-1	TRBJ2-1	TGCAGTGTCACCGATGCAGCGGGGTGGATCTACAATGAGCAGTTCTTC	CSVTDAAGWIYNEQFF
NA	few	TRBV18	TRBJ1-6	TGTGCCAGCTCACCACGGTCAGGTGATAATTCACCCCTCCACTTT	CASSPRSGDNSPLHF
NA	many	TRBV7-6	TRBJ2-3	TGTGCCAGCAGCTTCCCGGGGGCCAGCGATACGCAGTATTTT	CASSFPGASDTQYF
NA	NA	TRBV7-2	TRBJ1-6	TGTGCCAGCAGCGGGCCTGTGTCACCCCTCCACTTT	CASSGPVSPLHF
NA	few	TRBV5-1	TRBJ1-5	TGCGCCAGCAGCCTGGATGCTGGGAGTCAGCCCCAGCATTTT	CASSLDAGSQPQHF
TRBD2	few	TRBV5-4	TRBJ2-2	TGTGCCAGCAGCTTGGAGGGAGGGGCTACCGGGGAGCTGTTTTTT	CASSLEGGATGELFF
TRBD1	many	TRBV27	TRBJ1-1	TGTGCCAGCAGGGGGGACAGTGAAGCTTTCTTT	CASRGDSEAFF
TRBD1	many	TRBV20-1	TRBJ1-2	TGCAGTGCTAGTCACTCACCACAGGGGATAGGGGGCTACACCTTC	CSASHSPQGIGGYTF
TRBD2	many	TRBV7-9	TRBJ2-5	TGTGCCAGCAGCTTCAGACTAGCGGGGGGCCAAGAGACCCAGTACTTC	CASSFRLAGGQETQYF
NA	many	TRBV12-3/TRBV12-4	TRBJ1-1	TGTGCCAGCAGTCCTTACAGGGAGGGGACTGAAGCTTTCTTT	CASSPYREGTEAFF
NA	many	TRBV10-3	TRBJ1-1	TGTGCCATCACACAGGGGAACACTGAAGCTTTCTTT	CAITQGNTEAFF
TRBD2	many	TRBV25-1	TRBJ2-2	TGTGCCAGCAGTGAATATAGCGGGGGCGTGACCGGGGAGCTGTTTTTT	CASSEYSGGVTGELFF
NA	NA	TRBV29-1	TRBJ1-5	TGCAGCGTTGAAGATCGTTTTAGGCTTGAGGACTCGGGCTTGGGTTATAGCAATCAGCCCCAGCATTTT	CSVEDRFRLEDSGLGYSNQPQHF
NA	many	TRBV19	TRBJ1-1	TGTGCCAGTAGTAGGGTTTCGGGCACTGAAGCTTTCTTT	CASSRVSGTEAFF
TRBD2	many	TRBV7-2	TRBJ2-1	TGTGCCAGCAGCTTAGCAGCGGGGGCCTCCTACAATGAGCAGTTCTTC	CASSLAAGASYNEQFF
NA	NA	TRBV20-1	TRBJ1-2	TGCAGTGCTAATTTTAACTATGGCTACACCTTC	CSANFNYGYTF
NA	many	TRBV2	TRBJ2-4	TGTGCCGGCCGGGGCGACAGCCTAGCCAAAAACATTCAGTACTTC	CAGRGDSLAKNIQYF
NA	many	TRBV28	TRBJ1-4	TGTGCCAGCAGTATCCCACAGGACGGGGAAAAACTGTTTTTT	CASSIPQDGEKLFF
NA	few	TRBV20-1	TRBJ2-7	TGCAGTGCCCTGTTTTACTACGAGCAGTACTTC	CSALFYYEQYF
TRBD2	many	TRBV5-8	TRBJ2-3	TGTGCCAGCAGCTTGGTCACGGGGGGTACAGATACGCAGTATTTT	CASSLVTGGTDTQYF
TRBD1	many	TRBV7-6	TRBJ2-5	TGTGCCAGCAGCTTAGGGAGAACAGGGGGAGAGACCCAGTACTTC	CASSLGRTGGETQYF
TRBD2	many	TRBV20-1	TRBJ2-1	TGCAGTGCTAGAGGTAGCGGGGCGTTGAATGAGCAGTTCTTC	CSARGSGALNEQFF
NA	many	TRBV7-8	TRBJ1-2	TGTGCCAGCAGCTTAGCGAATAGGGCAATTTCCTCCTATGGCTACACCTTC	CASSLANRAISSYGYTF
NA	many	TRBV7-2	TRBJ2-5	TGTGCCAGCAGCTTCGCAGGAGAAGAGACCCAGTACTTC	CASSFAGEETQYF
TRBD1	many	TRBV7-9	TRBJ1-2	TGTGCCAGCAGCCCAGGGACAGATGGCTACACCTTC	CASSPGTDGYTF
NA	many	TRBV7-2	TRBJ1-2	TGTGCCAGCAGCTTACATCCCCAAGTTTCTGGCTATGGCTACACCTTC	CASSLHPQVSGYGYTF
NA	many	TRBV7-2	TRBJ1-6	TGTGCCAGCAGCTTAGCGGCGGCCCTGAATTCACCCCTCCACTTT	CASSLAAALNSPLHF
NA	many	TRBV12-3/TRBV12-4	TRBJ2-1	TGTGCCAGCAGTTGGGGCAGACGTACGGTGTACAATGAGCAGTTCTTC	CASSWGRRTVYNEQFF
NA	few	TRBV10-2	TRBJ1-1	TGCGCCAGCAGTGAAACCGTCGCTGAAGCTTTCTTT	CASSETVAEAFF
NA	NA	TRBV7-2	TRBJ1-2	TGTGCCAGCAGCTTAGTGGTATGCTCTTACACCTTC	CASSLVVCSYTF
TRBD1	NA	TRBV20-1	TRBJ1-1	TGCAGTGCTAGTGTACAGGGGACTGAAGCTTTCTTT	CSASVQGTEAFF